This T cell receptor beta chain came from a study of blood T cell repertoires in COVID-19. At the level of the study: COVID-19 samples collected from the United States, Italy and Spain covered acute and convalescent phases.

The CDR3 is made up of 19 amino acids. Germline CDR1 reads SGHVS; CDR2 reads FNYEAQ. V lost 2 bases to trimming and J lost 0 bases, with 20 bases between them. Authors' analysis steps: For nucleated cells, counts were estimated from reference gene primer amplification. The method was immunoSEQ multiplex PCR; TCRdb's version includes in-frame clones alone and lacks a portion of them. The D gene and trimming were derived from the DNA, and the V and J assignments and clone size from that table. The sample holds 160,000 or so clones, 89% seen once. The table lists this clone with a count of one. The specimen sequenced was peripheral blood. The clonotype comes from a man in his sixties with acute or convalescent COVID-19. The chain has TRBV7-6 and TRBJ2-1, with D tentatively TRBD1 (6 bases). In nucleotides, the CDR3 is TGTGCCAGCAGCTTACGAGGGTCAGGGGCGATCAGCTCCTACAATGAGCAGTTCTTC. Protein product: CASSLRGSGAISSYNEQFF.